This TCR beta chain was captured by sequencing in a study of cytomegalovirus exposure and HLA in healthy donors. Looking at the study overall: Unique TCR beta sequences numbering approximately 100 million came from approximately 180 million T cells in an earlier analysis. Regarding the study as a whole: Later work found that TCR association rates differed between HLA loci; DRB1 had the most and HLA-C the fewest. Common viral pathogens (according to a later analysis) appeared linked to several of the most significant clusters.

As regards this clone: What it recognizes is unknown.

PCR primers comprised 60 Vbeta and 13 Jbeta primers. Profiling relied on immunoSEQ multiplex PCR, and the TCRdb table lists in-frame clones only, not all of them. The table shows around 90,000 clones, with 81% occurring only once. V lost 2 bases and J 6 bases, leaving 5 bases between the germline ends. Germline CDR1 reads SNHLY; CDR2 reads FYNNEI. The CDR3 consists of 12 residues. The genes are TRBV2 and TRBJ1-5; D not resolved. The TCR sequence derives from a human donor in good health. Input material: PBMCs. CDR3 coding DNA: TGTGCCAGCAGTGAACCGGGTCAGCCCCAGCATTTT. This translates into CASSEPGQPQHF.